The 8 T cell receptor beta chains below all came from one sample that was sequenced in a study of OX40 agonist ivuxolimab in advanced cancers. Some clones are missing from TCRdb's copy, which holds only in-frame ones; the method was immunoSEQ multiplex PCR. The table lists tens of thousands of clones, roughly 80% of them singletons. Sequenced here: CD4+ or CD8+ T cells sorted from blood, sampled in a trial of the OX40 agonist ivuxolimab. Source of these receptors: an adult with an advanced solid tumor such as melanoma, head and neck, liver or kidney cancer.

The chain combines TRBV18 with TRBJ2-2; 8 bases map to TRBD2. The V segment lost 1 base and the J segment 3 bases; nucleotides outside the gene matches: 7. The CDR3 loop spans 17 amino acids. CDR1 is KGHSH, CDR2 LQKENI, per germline. The CDR3 coding sequence is TGTGCCAGCTCACCACTCCAGGCAGCGGGAGACACCGGGGAGCTGTTTTTT. Amino acids: CASSPLQAAGDTGELFF.

The DNA for the CDR3 is TGTGCCAGCAGGGTCCAAGAGACCCAGTACTTC. It is translated as CASRVQETQYF. The rearrangement links TRBV2 to TRBJ2-5; D is uncertain. The CDR3 totals 11 residues. CDR1 is SNHLY, CDR2 FYNNEI, per germline. V was pared by 6 bases and J by 1 base, with 3 bases between.

The chain joins TRBV5-1 to TRBJ1-1; D is uncertain. The germline V gene has CDR1 SGHRS and CDR2 YFSETQ. This CDR3 region has 15 residues. Trimming removed 4 bases at V and 4 bases at J, with 17 bases between. The CDR3 loop reads CASSTNAGTLTEAFF. The CDR3 DNA follows: TGCGCCAGCAGCACAAACGCGGGTACCCTCACTGAAGCTTTCTTT.

This clone occurred a few times. The same CDR3 can be traced to other DNA sequences in this sample. J is TRBJ2-4 and V is TRBV2; D may be TRBD1 (5 bases). Trimming cost V 6 bases and J 0 bases, with 12 bases left between them. This CDR3 has 15 amino acids. CDR1 is SNHLY and CDR2 is FYNNEI in the germline V gene. For the CDR3, the DNA is TGTGCCAGCAGGAGACAGACCCTAGCCAAAAACATTCAGTACTTC. This encodes CASRRQTLAKNIQYF.

This clone is judged medium-sized. The V gene is TRBV19, the J gene TRBJ1-1; D is unresolved. Between the trimmed V and J ends, which lost 9 bases and 1 base, there was a span of 12 bases. CDR1 is LNHDA, CDR2 SQIVND, per germline (reference sequence). This CDR3 has 13 amino acids. The DNA for the CDR3 is TGTGCCAGCCATCCTCGCGAGAACACTGAAGCTTTCTTT. Residues: CASHPRENTEAFF.

V gene TRBV5-5 combines with J gene TRBJ2-6; 11 nucleotides line up with TRBD1. Germline V CDR1 and CDR2: SGHKS, YYEKEE (reference sequence). This CDR3 has 14 amino acids. V lost 4 bases, J lost 11 bases, and 5 bases stayed unmatched. The CDR3 protein is CASSRTGGSDVLTF. The DNA of the CDR3 is TGTGCCAGCAGCCGGACAGGGGGCAGTGACGTCCTGACTTTC.

The rearrangement links TRBV27 to TRBJ2-7; 10 bases align to TRBD2. Germline CDR1 reads MNHEY; CDR2 reads SMNVEV (reference sequence). Unmatched junction bases numbered 6, after V lost 5 bases and J lost 2 bases. The CDR3 spans 15 residues. The CDR3 nucleotides read TGTGCCAGCAGTCTCAGCGGGAGGGCTCCCTACGAGCAGTACTTC. Its protein product is CASSLSGRAPYEQYF.

This chain uses TRBV28 with TRBJ1-2; no clear D gene. CDR3 length: 15 residues. Germline assignment: CDR1 MDHEN and CDR2 SYDVKM. V gave up 3 bases and J gave up 0 bases, with 11 bases separating them. CDR3 in DNA: TGTGCCAGCAGTTTGCCGGTTCCAGCTAACTATGGCTACACCTTC. This encodes CASSLPVPANYGYTF.